Each of the 9 T cell receptor beta chains below was sequenced from the same sample in a study of shared clonotypes between healthy human individuals. TCRdb's table, derived via immunoSEQ multiplex PCR, lists solely in-frame clones and lacks some. The table records about 750,000 clones, 80% to 95% of them present only once. As defined, naive CD8 cells were CD45RO-negative and positively selected for CCR7, with terminally differentiated effector memory CD45RA+ cells excluded. Sequenced material: naive CD8+ T cells sorted from blood. These receptors originate from a man aged 30-40 years in good health.

To note about this clone: Other DNA sequences in the sample encode the same CDR3. This chain connects TRBV9 to TRBJ2-3; 11 bases fit TRBD2. Germline V CDR1 and CDR2: SGDLS, YYNGEE. CDR3 size: 15 residues. Trimming removed 4 bases from V and 5 bases from J; junction bases left unmatched: 6. The CDR3 DNA sequence: TGTGCCAGCAGCCCACCACTAGCGGGAGTAGATACGCAGTATTTT. Translating gives CASSPPLAGVDTQYF. The variable domain in full, completed from reference TRBV9 and TRBJ2-3, reads DSGVTQTPKHLITATGQRVTLRCSPRSGDLSVYWYQQSLDQGLQFLIQYYNGEERAKGNILERFSAQQFPDLHSELNLSSLELGDSALYFCASSPPLAGVDTQYFGPGTRLTVL.

V is TRBV5-4 and J is TRBJ1-2, with 7 bases aligning to TRBD1. Per the germline V gene, CDR1 is SGHNT and CDR2 is YYREEE (reference sequence). The V gene end was trimmed by 0 bases and the J gene end by 8 bases; junction bases not matched to a gene: 13. The CDR3 covers 16 residues. The CDR3 sequence is CASSLGPLNAQGGYTF. As DNA, the CDR3 is TGTGCCAGCAGCTTGGGGCCCCTGAATGCACAGGGGGGCTACACCTTC.

The chain links TRBV27 to TRBJ1-1; D gene unclear. The CDR3 spans 12 residues. V was clipped by 11 bases and J by 3 bases, with 13 bases between them. Germline CDR1 reads MNHEY; CDR2 reads SMNVEV (reference sequence). CDR3 protein: CASGQRDTEAFF. In DNA, the CDR3 is TGTGCCTCCGGTCAAAGGGACACTGAAGCTTTCTTT.

To note about this clone: The sample has other DNA sequences that encode this CDR3 too. The CDR3 is CASSSVSHYEQYF. For the CDR3, the DNA is TGTGCCAGCAGCTCGGTCAGTCACTACGAGCAGTACTTC. The chain couples TRBV11-1 to TRBJ2-7; D is ambiguous. The germline CDR1 and CDR2 sequences are SGHAT and FQDESV (reference sequence). Between the trimmed V and J ends, which lost 4 bases and 3 bases, there was a span of 10 bases. This CDR3 contains 13 residues.

This clone has only one observation. The rearrangement links TRBV7-9 to TRBJ2-7; 7 bases line up with TRBD2. The CDR3 covers 14 residues. V gave up 5 bases and J gave up 3 bases; unmatched junction bases: 7. Germline CDR1 SEHNR, CDR2 FQNEAQ (reference sequence). The CDR3 loop is CASSPEGLYYEQYF. The CDR3 bases are TGTGCCAGCAGCCCAGAGGGACTATACTACGAGCAGTACTTC.

This rearrangement joins TRBV12-2 to TRBJ2-1; the D call of TRBD2 is as the table states it, not checked on the DNA. TRBV12-2 is flagged as a pseudogene. This CDR3 is 16 amino acids long. The DNA of the CDR3 is TGTGCAAGTCGCTTAGGAGTGTCGAGCCTGGGAGATGAGCAGTTCTTC. This sequence encodes CASRLGVSSLGDEQFF.

The chain joins TRBV5-1 to TRBJ1-1; 7 nucleotides line up with TRBD1. Trimming at V came to 4 bases and at J to 1 base, leaving 13 bases not matched to a gene. The CDR3 covers 17 residues. In germline, CDR1 is SGHRS, CDR2 YFSETQ. The CDR3 protein is CASSVGLIGTENTEAFF. The CDR3 nucleotides read TGCGCCAGCAGCGTGGGTTTAATAGGGACAGAGAACACTGAAGCTTTCTTT.

The rearrangement uses TRBV4-1 and TRBJ1-2; the D gene is possibly TRBD1 (6 bases). Trimming cost V 1 base and J 4 bases, with 10 bases left between them. CDR3 size: 14 residues. Germline V gene sequence: CDR1 MGHRA, CDR2 YSYEKL. In DNA, the CDR3 is TGCGCCAGCAGCCAAGGGGGGGCAGGCTATGGCTACACCTTC. Translating it yields CASSQGGAGYGYTF.

V is TRBV27 and J is TRBJ1-2; 8 nucleotides agree with TRBD1. J gave up 4 bases and V 0 bases, and 4 bases lay outside the gene matches. The germline V gene encodes CDR1 MNHEY and CDR2 SMNVEV (reference sequence). The CDR3 extends over 15 amino acids. The DNA for the CDR3 is TGTGCCAGCAGTTTATCTTCGGGACAGGTCTATGGCTACACCTTC. This translates into CASSLSSGQVYGYTF.